The rows below give T cell receptor beta chains drawn from one sample of a study of blood T cell repertoires in COVID-19. The repertoire was sequenced with immunoSEQ multiplex PCR; TCRdb's copy has only in-frame clones and lacks some. In the table there are about 180,000 clones, over 70% of which are singletons. The sequencing sample was made of PBMCs or T cells enriched from blood (not recorded which). All receptors derive from a man aged 55-75 years who had been exposed to COVID-19. CDR3s include the opening cysteine and the closing phenylalanine or tryptophan. The D gene is left open where the match is weak. Expanded clones get a size class; other rows say once, few or many, or leave the size out.

j_call,d_call,clone_size,v_call,cdr3_aa,cdr3_nt
TRBJ1-1,TRBD1,once,TRBV10-3,CAIRGRVTGVKNTEAFF,TGTGCCATCAGGGGACGTGTGACAGGGGTGAAGAACACTGAAGCTTTCTTT
TRBJ1-5,.,few,TRBV19,CASSMARQAYNQPQHF,TGTGCCAGTAGTATGGCCCGGCAGGCCTACAATCAGCCCCAGCATTTT
TRBJ1-1,TRBD1,.,TRBV28,CASTIGTGRRMAFF,TGTGCCAGCACCATTGGGACAGGCCGGCGAATGGCTTTCTTT
TRBJ2-1,TRBD2,.,TRBV3-1/TRBV3-2,CASSSQPTSGNEQFF,TGTGCCAGCAGCTCCCAACCCACTAGCGGCAATGAGCAGTTCTTC
TRBJ2-1,TRBD2,few,TRBV9,CASSPRTSGIFNEQFF,TGTGCCAGCAGCCCCCGGACTAGCGGGATTTTCAATGAGCAGTTCTTC
TRBJ1-2,TRBD1,.,TRBV30,CAWSLEDRGRTNYGYTF,TGTGCCTGGAGTTTAGAGGACAGGGGGCGGACGAACTATGGCTACACCTTC
TRBJ2-4,TRBD2,.,TRBV28,CASSAPGLAGKNIQYF,TGTGCCAGCAGTGCCCCGGGACTAGCGGGAAAAAACATTCAGTACTTC
TRBJ2-2,.,.,TRBV11-2,CASSLSTGELFF,TGTGCCAGCAGCTTATCTACCGGGGAGCTGTTTTTT
TRBJ2-7,.,many,TRBV5-1,CASSSGQRMYEQYF,TGCGCCAGCAGCTCTGGACAACGGATGTACGAGCAGTACTTC
TRBJ1-3,.,.,TRBV5-4,CASSPTGVSGNTIYF,TGTGCCAGCAGCCCCACGGGAGTCTCTGGAAACACCATATATTTT
TRBJ1-4,.,once,TRBV7-2,CASSLVGLGAGEKLFF,TGTGCCAGCAGCTTAGTTGGGCTGGGGGCTGGGGAAAAACTGTTTTTT
TRBJ1-4,.,once,TRBV4-1,CASSQAGKTREKLFF,TGCGCCAGCAGCCAAGCGGGGAAGACGAGAGAAAAACTGTTTTTT
TRBJ2-3,TRBD1,.,TRBV27,CASSPRQGVTDTQYF,TGTGCCAGCAGTCCCCGACAGGGGGTAACAGATACGCAGTATTTT
TRBJ1-5,.,.,TRBV27,CASSLGTSDRPQHF,TGTGCCAGCAGCCTGGGGACATCCGACCGCCCCCAGCATTTT
TRBJ2-7,.,.,TRBV5-1,CASSLSGLHEQYF,TGCGCCAGCAGCTTGTCAGGGCTCCACGAGCAGTACTTC
TRBJ1-5,.,.,TRBV28,CASSSGYSNQPQHF,TGTGCCAGCAGTTCGGGTTATAGCAATCAGCCCCAGCATTTT
TRBJ2-3,.,.,TRBV3-1/TRBV3-2,CASSPWGGRSTDTQYF,TGTGCCAGCAGCCCTTGGGGGGGGCGAAGCACAGATACGCAGTATTTT
TRBJ2-4,.,.,TRBV29-1,CSVEDARAQYF,TGCAGCGTTGAAGATGCGCGGGCTCAGTACTTC
TRBJ2-3,.,.,TRBV5-1,CASSLIASDTDTQYF,TGCGCCAGCAGCTTGATCGCTAGCGACACAGATACGCAGTATTTT
TRBJ1-5,.,.,TRBV24-1,CATSDSTGSGNQPQHF,TGTGCCACCAGTGATTCTACAGGGTCAGGCAATCAGCCCCAGCATTTT
TRBJ1-6,.,.,TRBV7-8,CASSLVGRGQSPLHF,TGTGCCAGCAGCCTAGTGGGCAGGGGCCAATCACCCCTCCACTTT
TRBJ1-6,.,.,TRBV27,CASSLSGAEYNSPLHF,TGTGCCAGCAGTTTGTCTGGGGCTGAGTATAATTCACCCCTCCACTTT
TRBJ1-2,.,once,TRBV6-1,CASNPRGSVGYGYTF,TGTGCCAGCAATCCAAGGGGGTCCGTGGGCTATGGCTACACCTTC
TRBJ2-5,.,.,TRBV5-4,CASSLTGRDLETQYF,TGTGCCAGCAGCTTGACGGGACGGGACTTAGAGACCCAGTACTTC
TRBJ1-5,.,.,TRBV6-5,CTVGGALNQPQHF,TGTACAGTAGGGGGGGCCCTCAATCAGCCCCAGCATTTT
TRBJ1-2,.,.,TRBV11-2,CASSPGGASYTF,TGTGCCAGCAGTCCTGGGGGGGCCTCCTACACCTTC
TRBJ2-7,.,.,TRBV19,CASSTPGNSYEQYF,TGTGCCAGTAGTACGCCGGGAAACTCCTACGAGCAGTACTTC
TRBJ1-2,TRBD1,.,TRBV12-5,CASGLDTGTGRYGYTF,TGTGCTAGTGGTTTGGATACCGGGACAGGGAGATATGGCTACACCTTC
TRBJ2-5,.,.,TRBV7-9,CASSQSLETQYF,TGTGCCAGCAGCCAGTCCCTCGAGACCCAGTACTTC
TRBJ2-5,TRBD2,.,TRBV5-1,CASSPGTSGDQETQYF,TGCGCCAGCAGCCCAGGGACTAGCGGGGACCAAGAGACCCAGTACTTC
TRBJ1-3,.,.,TRBV18,CASSPDSGSGNTIYF,TGTGCCAGCTCACCGGACAGCGGCTCTGGAAACACCATATATTTT
TRBJ2-7,TRBD1,.,TRBV24-1,CATSPDRESKQYF,TGTGCCACTAGCCCGGACAGGGAAAGTAAGCAGTACTTC
TRBJ1-2,TRBD1,.,TRBV28,CATSWGQRYTF,TGTGCCACCAGTTGGGGACAGCGCTACACCTTC
TRBJ2-5,TRBD1,few,TRBV2,CASKRDRGEGETQYF,TGTGCCAGCAAAAGGGACAGGGGCGAAGGAGAGACCCAGTACTTC
TRBJ2-2,TRBD2,once,TRBV30,CAWSGLAGVTGELFF,TGTGCCTGGAGTGGACTAGCGGGAGTTACCGGGGAGCTGTTTTTT
TRBJ1-4,TRBD1,.,TRBV18,CASSPRDSEKLFF,TGTGCCAGCTCACCGCGGGACAGTGAAAAACTGTTTTTT
TRBJ2-7,TRBD1,.,TRBV19,CASSGATGVLNYEQYF,TGTGCCAGTAGTGGAGCGACAGGGGTCCTGAACTACGAGCAGTACTTC
TRBJ2-7,.,.,TRBV6-5,CASSRSSYEQYF,TGTGCCAGCAGCCGGAGCTCCTACGAGCAGTACTTC
TRBJ1-2,.,.,TRBV7-2,CASSFTLTGTSSNYGYTF,TGTGCCAGCAGCTTCACTTTGACCGGGACATCATCTAACTATGGCTACACCTTC
TRBJ2-3,.,.,TRBV6-1,CASSEVGGRTDTQYF,TGTGCCAGCAGTGAAGTAGGGGGTAGGACAGATACGCAGTATTTT
TRBJ1-1,.,.,TRBV6-1,CASSEEGFKNTEAFF,TGTGCCAGCAGTGAAGAGGGGTTCAAGAACACTGAAGCTTTCTTT
TRBJ2-7,.,.,TRBV3-1/TRBV3-2,CASSRDLTAYEQYF,TGTGCCAGCAGCCGCGACTTGACAGCTTACGAGCAGTACTTC